This TCR beta chain came from a study of blood T cells in healthy people across ages (dated by TCRdb to the mid-2010s). A note on the overall study: In model experiments, template switching captured roughly one uniquely barcoded TCR beta cDNA molecule for every two T cells. Using deep sequencing normalized with unique cDNA molecular identifiers, the study measured how TCR beta repertoire diversity changes with age. The donors were divided into four age groups: young (average around 17 years), middle-aged (about 40), aged (about 56) and long-lived (about 84). To avoid experimental bias, donors of different ages were spread randomly across the sequencing lanes. For two donors (one aged 18 to 30 and one aged 80 or older), the study analyzed two additional independent replicas of 1 million unique cDNA reads from the same blood draw. Study-wide findings and limitations: Estimates of total diversity based on one million sequenced T cells were regarded as lower bounds and as underestimates. Compared with the aged group, more naive CD4+ T cells, fewer expanded clones and increased TCR diversity were shown by the long-lived group, suggesting age selection. Observed TCR beta diversity per million T cells fell roughly linearly with age, and a significant reduction was already apparent by age around 39. Conclusive comparison of naive and antigen-experienced compartments was prevented by the profiling of bulk unsorted PBMCs. Donor CMV infection status was unknown, potentially confounding age-related changes in expanded clonotypes. A strong correlation was found between observed TCR beta diversity and the percentage of naive T cells measured by flow cytometry.

About this clonotype itself: The antigen this receptor binds is unknown. The input lacks base qualities; no much larger clone sits a single base away.

Systemically healthy Caucasian individuals from Russia, some 40 in total and aged about 6 to 95 years, were included as donors. Around 10 milliliters of peripheral blood were drawn from each donor into EDTA-treated Vacutainer tubes. Ficoll-Paque density-gradient centrifugation was used to isolate PBMCs, with at least 6 million per sample. Trizol reagent was used to extract total RNA from the PBMCs, yielding at least 5.5 micrograms per sample. For every donor, flow cytometry on a PBMC aliquot measured the percentage of naive CD45RAhigh/CD27high T cells. V was cut back by 5 bases and J by 6 bases, leaving a gap of 16 bases between them. The CDR3 numbers 14 residues from cysteine through phenylalanine. Only the CDR3 part of the read is kept: 42 bases, read in frame from the first base. Reading the germline V gene gives CDR1 SGHTA and CDR2 FQGNSA. Libraries were made using 5' RACE. A second PCR of 7 to 11 cycles was run with a J-beta primer mix and a sample-barcoded 5' primer. A unique molecular identifier was introduced onto each TCR beta cDNA molecule by a template-switch 5' adaptor carrying 12 random nucleotides. At least 2.5 million CDR3-containing paired-end reads were obtained from each sample. First-strand cDNA was synthesized from all RNA with the Mint cDNA synthesis kit, primed by a TRBC-specific oligonucleotide. Following uracil-DNA glycosylase treatment, a first 18-cycle PCR with universal primers M1SS and BC2_uni_R was performed on all cDNA. Concerning the study's data processing: For normalization, 1 million high-quality reads were randomly selected from each sample, with every read carrying a distinct molecular identifier. Instead of being binned into consensus sequences, reads that shared molecular identifiers were thrown out. CDR3 identification, clonotype clustering and error correction used MiTCR with a Q25 quality threshold and the strictest error-elimination algorithm. Lower-bound total TCR beta diversity was estimated with a nonparametric unseen species model using Euler transformation. TCRdb reprocessed the public reads (quality trimming at Q25 with fastp, clone calling with MiXCR) and kept in-frame beta chains. Every CDR3 protein is listed once, alongside the most common genes and DNA of its rows. The V and J calls and clone size are TCRdb's, not the authors'. The sample profile shows approximately 1,700,000 distinct CDR3 sequences; roughly two fifths of them were found once. The ten largest clones take up 20% to 25% of the sample.

This clonotype originated in a human donor in good health. The chain links TRBV7-2 with TRBJ1-1; no D gene can be assigned with confidence. Sequenced input: blood. The nucleotide sequence reads TGTGCCAGCAGCCACGGCCCCGAAAGCGCTGAAGCTTTCTTT. Its translation is CASSHGPESAEAFF. The entire variable domain, with the stretches around the CDR3 drawn from the reference TRBV7-2 and TRBJ1-1 proteins, is GAGVSQSPSNKVTEKGKDVELRCDPISGHTALYWYRQSLGQGLEFLIYFQGNSAPDKSGLPSDRFSAERTGGSVSTLTIQRTQQEDSAVYLCASSHGPESAEAFFGQGTRLTVV.